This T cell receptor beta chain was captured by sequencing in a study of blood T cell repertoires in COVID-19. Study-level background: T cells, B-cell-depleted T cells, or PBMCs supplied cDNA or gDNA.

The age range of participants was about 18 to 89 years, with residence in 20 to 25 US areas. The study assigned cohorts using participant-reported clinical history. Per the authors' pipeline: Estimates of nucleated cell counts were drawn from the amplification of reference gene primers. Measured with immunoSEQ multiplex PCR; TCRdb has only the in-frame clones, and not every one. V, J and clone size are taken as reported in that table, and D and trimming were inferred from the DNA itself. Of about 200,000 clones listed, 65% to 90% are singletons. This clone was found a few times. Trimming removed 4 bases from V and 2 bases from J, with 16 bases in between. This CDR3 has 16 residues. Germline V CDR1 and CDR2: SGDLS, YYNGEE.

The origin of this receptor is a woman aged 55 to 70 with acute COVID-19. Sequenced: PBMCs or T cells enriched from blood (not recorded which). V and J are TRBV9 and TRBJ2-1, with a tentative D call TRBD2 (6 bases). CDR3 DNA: TGTGCCAGCAGCCCCTGGGATGTAGCGGCCTACAATGAGCAGTTCTTC. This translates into CASSPWDVAAYNEQFF. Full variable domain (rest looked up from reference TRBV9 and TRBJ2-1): DSGVTQTPKHLITATGQRVTLRCSPRSGDLSVYWYQQSLDQGLQFLIQYYNGEERAKGNILERFSAQQFPDLHSELNLSSLELGDSALYFCASSPWDVAAYNEQFFGPGTRLTVL.